Each of the 13 T cell receptor beta chains below was sequenced from the same sample in a study of blood T cells in healthy people across ages. A J-beta primer mix and a sample-barcoded 5' primer were used in a second PCR of about 6 to 12 cycles. TCRdb processed the 5' RACE reads anew with MiXCR; each CDR3 protein has one entry. This sample has hundreds of thousands of distinct CDR3 sequences; roughly 64% occur once, and the top ten carry roughly 20%. Input material: blood. The receptor set was obtained from a man in his thirties or forties in good health.

Remarks on this clonotype: This clone may be a read error of a much larger clone one base away. This sequence joins TRBV20-1 and TRBJ2-1; perhaps TRBD2 as D (7 bases). The CDR3 contains 14 residues. V was cut by 3 bases and J by 13 bases, with 22 bases left in between. CDR1 is DFQATT, CDR2 SNEGSKA, per germline (reference sequence). The CDR3: CSARGEGVKETQFF. Written as DNA, the CDR3 is TGCAGTGCTAGGGGGGAGGGGGTCAAAGAGACCCAGTTCTTC.

The gene calls are TRBV20-1 and TRBJ1-2; 12 bases agree with TRBD1. Germline V lookup: CDR1 DFQATT, CDR2 SNEGSKA (reference sequence). V shed 5 bases and J 4 bases; nucleotides not matched to a gene: 2. The CDR3 length is 13 residues. This CDR3 reads CSAGTGGGYGYTF. The CDR3 region has the DNA TGCAGTGCTGGGACAGGGGGCGGCTATGGCTACACCTTC.

Concerning this clonotype: One end of the junction is discordant with germline, which a read error may explain. This sequence joins TRBV20-1 and TRBJ2-1, with D unresolved. The germline V gene has CDR1 DFQATT and CDR2 SNEGSKA (reference sequence). The CDR3 consists of 14 residues. The CDR3 coding sequence is TGCAGTGCTATATTAGGATACGCCTACAATAAGCAGTTCTTC. Protein: CSAILGYAYNKQFF.

This clonotype was seen only a few times. V is TRBV28 and J is TRBJ2-7; 9 nucleotides line up with TRBD1. The CDR3 contains 16 residues. Looked up from germline, CDR1 is MDHEN and CDR2 is SYDVKM. Losses at the gene ends were 4 bases for V and 3 bases for J; bases not matched to a gene: 10. The CDR3 spells CASSSPAGTGRYEQYF. CDR3 coding DNA: TGTGCCAGCAGTTCCCCCGCCGGGACAGGGCGCTACGAGCAGTACTTC. The whole variable domain, remainder taken from reference TRBV28 and TRBJ2-7, is DVKVTQSSRYLVKRTGEKVFLECVQDMDHENMFWYRQDPGLGLRLIYFSYDVKMKEKGDIPEGYSVSREKKERFSLILESASTNQTSMYLCASSSPAGTGRYEQYFGPGTRLTVT.

The chain couples TRBV29-1 to TRBJ2-5; TRBD1 matches 7 bases. V trimming: 6 bases; J trimming: 3 bases; junction bases outside the gene matches: 10. The CDR3 runs to 14 residues. Germline V gene sequence: CDR1 SQVTM, CDR2 ANQGSEA. This CDR3 is CSVPSTDRKETQYF. Here the CDR3 DNA reads TGCAGCGTACCGTCCACGGACAGGAAAGAGACCCAGTACTTC.

The gene calls are TRBV5-1 and TRBJ1-2, with D perhaps TRBD1 (5 bases). V was clipped by 4 bases and J by 8 bases, with 12 bases between them. In germline, CDR1 is SGHRS, CDR2 YFSETQ. The CDR3 runs to 12 residues. The CDR3 region has the DNA TGCGCCAGCAGCGGGACGGGGGTCGGCTACACCTTC. It translates to CASSGTGVGYTF. Based on the CDR3 plus reference TRBV5-1 and TRBJ1-2, the full variable domain is KAGVTQTPRYLIKTRGQQVTLSCSPISGHRSVSWYQQTPGQGLQFLFEYFSETQRNKGNFPGRFSGRQFSNSRSEMNVSTLELGDSALYLCASSGTGVGYTFGSGTRLTVV.

V usage is TRBV6-6 and J usage is TRBJ2-1; either TRBD1 or TRBD2 may fit D (5 bases each). CDR1 is MNHNY, CDR2 SVGAGI, per germline (reference sequence). Trimming removed 7 bases at V and 2 bases at J, with 12 bases between. The CDR3 spans 14 residues. CDR3 in amino acids: CASNRDLAYNEQFF. The CDR3 nucleotides are TGTGCCAGCAATCGGGACCTGGCCTACAATGAGCAGTTCTTC.

The V and J genes are TRBV5-6 and TRBJ2-7; 11 positions agree with TRBD2. V lost 0 bases and J lost 2; bases outside the gene matches: 7. CDR1 is SGHDT, CDR2 YYEEEE, per germline. The CDR3 covers 17 residues. The CDR3 sequence is CASSLAASGLAAYEQYF. For the CDR3, the DNA is TGTGCCAGCAGCTTGGCCGCGTCGGGACTAGCGGCCTACGAGCAGTACTTC.

This clonotype was seen a handful of times. The chain uses TRBV10-3 and TRBJ2-1; possibly TRBD2 for D (5 bases). This CDR3 is 15 amino acids long. CDR1 and CDR2 from the germline V gene are ENHRY and SYGVKD. V was clipped by 7 bases and J by 5 bases, with 18 bases between them. In DNA, the CDR3 is TGTGCCATCACCACACGACTACCCCAAGACAATGAGCAGTTCTTC. Translating it yields CAITTRLPQDNEQFF.

This rearrangement joins TRBV5-5 to TRBJ2-1; 11 bases map to TRBD1. Looked up from germline, CDR1 is SGHKS and CDR2 is YYEKEE (reference sequence). The CDR3 is made up of 14 amino acids. After removal of 4 bases from V and 10 bases from J, the junction contained 7 bases not matched to a gene. CDR3 sequence: CASSPGQGVGEQFF. The CDR3 DNA is TGTGCCAGCAGCCCGGGACAGGGGGTTGGAGAGCAGTTCTTC.

This clonotype has more than one count but fewer than ten. J is TRBJ2-1 and V is TRBV7-2; D may be TRBD1 (6 bases). The ends were cut back, 5 bases at V and 7 bases at J, with 12 bases in the middle. Germline V gene sequence: CDR1 SGHTA, CDR2 FQGNSA. The CDR3 has 13 residues. The CDR3 DNA reads as TGTGCCAGCAGCCCTCGCACAGGGAATGAGCAGTTCTTC. It specifies CASSPRTGNEQFF.

The rearrangement links TRBV4-3 to TRBJ2-5; D may be TRBD2 (6 bases). Trimming took off 4 bases at V and 4 bases at J, with 13 bases between the two ends. Germline-derived CDR1 and CDR2 are LGHNA and YSLEER. This CDR3 spans 14 amino acids. Here the CDR3 DNA reads TGCGCCAGCAGCCCCAACCTCGGGGGAGAGACCCAGTACTTC. It translates to CASSPNLGGETQYF.

The chain is built from TRBV12-3 or TRBV12-4 and TRBJ1-5; D call uncertain. V was trimmed by 6 bases and J by 5 bases, leaving 8 bases between them. This CDR3 is built from 12 residues. CDR3 amino acids: CASSPWDQPQHF. The CDR3 DNA sequence: TGTGCCAGCAGCCCGTGGGATCAGCCCCAGCATTTT.